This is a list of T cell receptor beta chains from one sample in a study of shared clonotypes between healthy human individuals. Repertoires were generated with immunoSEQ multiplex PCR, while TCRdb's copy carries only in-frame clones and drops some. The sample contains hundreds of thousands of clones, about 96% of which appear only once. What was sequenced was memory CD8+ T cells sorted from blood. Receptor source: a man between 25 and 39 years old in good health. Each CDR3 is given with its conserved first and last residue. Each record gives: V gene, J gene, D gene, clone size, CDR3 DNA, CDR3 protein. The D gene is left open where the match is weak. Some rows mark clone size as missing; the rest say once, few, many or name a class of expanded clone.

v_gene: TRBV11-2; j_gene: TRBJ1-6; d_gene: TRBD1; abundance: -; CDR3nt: TGTGCCAGCAGCTTGGGACAGGGTGGATCACCCCTCCACTTT; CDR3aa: CASSLGQGGSPLHF
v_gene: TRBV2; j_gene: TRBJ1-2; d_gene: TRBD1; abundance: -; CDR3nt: TGTGCCAGCAGTGAAGCTGGGACAGGGCTCCGGATCACCTTC; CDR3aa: CASSEAGTGLRITF
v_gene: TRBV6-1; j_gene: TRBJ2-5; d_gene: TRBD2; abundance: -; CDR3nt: TGTGCCAGCAGTCAGCGGGGTCAAGAGACCCAGTACTTC; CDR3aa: CASSQRGQETQYF
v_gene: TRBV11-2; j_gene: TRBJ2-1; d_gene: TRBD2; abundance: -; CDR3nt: TGTGCCAGCAGCCACGCGGGACTAGCGGGAGGCGCGCACTACAATGAGCAGTTCTTC; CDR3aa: CASSHAGLAGGAHYNEQFF
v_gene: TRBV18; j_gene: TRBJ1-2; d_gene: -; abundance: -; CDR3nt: TGTGCCAGCTCACTGCCGAGACGGACGTCCTATGGCTACACCTTC; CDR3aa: CASSLPRRTSYGYTF
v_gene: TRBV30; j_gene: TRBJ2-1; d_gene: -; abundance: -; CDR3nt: TGTGCCTGGAGTGTAGGCGGGTCCTACAATGAGCAGTTCTTC; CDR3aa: CAWSVGGSYNEQFF
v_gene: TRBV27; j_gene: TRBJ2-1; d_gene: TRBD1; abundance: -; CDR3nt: TGTGCCAGCAGTTTACAAATGCCCACAGGGGGTCTAAATGAGCAGTTCTTC; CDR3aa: CASSLQMPTGGLNEQFF
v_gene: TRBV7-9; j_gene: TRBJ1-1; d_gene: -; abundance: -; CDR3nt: TGTGCCAGCAGCTTAAGAACACCGCCGGGAAACACTGAAGCTTTCTTT; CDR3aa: CASSLRTPPGNTEAFF
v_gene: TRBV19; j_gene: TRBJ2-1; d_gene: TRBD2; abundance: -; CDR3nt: TGTGCCAGTAGTATAGTGGGGACTAGGGACAATGAGCAGTTCTTC; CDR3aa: CASSIVGTRDNEQFF
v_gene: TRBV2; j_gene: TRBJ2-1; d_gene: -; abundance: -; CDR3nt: TGTGCCAGCAGTGAGTTCAACTACAATGAGCAGTTCTTC; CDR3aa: CASSEFNYNEQFF
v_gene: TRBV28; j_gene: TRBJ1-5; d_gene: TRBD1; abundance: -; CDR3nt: TGTGCCAGCAGTCCCGACAGGGGCAATCAGCCCCAGCATTTT; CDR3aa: CASSPDRGNQPQHF
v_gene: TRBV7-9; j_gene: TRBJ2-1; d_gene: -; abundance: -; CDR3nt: TGTGCCAGCAGCACTACAGGGTTTTCCTACAATGAGCAGTTCTTC; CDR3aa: CASSTTGFSYNEQFF
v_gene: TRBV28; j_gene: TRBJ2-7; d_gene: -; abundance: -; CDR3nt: TGTGCCAGCAGTCCTAACCCGGACCGGGGGCAGTACTTC; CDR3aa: CASSPNPDRGQYF
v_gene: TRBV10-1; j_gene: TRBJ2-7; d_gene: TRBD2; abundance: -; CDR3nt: TGCGCCAGCAGTGAGTCGACTCGTAGCGGGGGCACCTACGAGCAGTACTTC; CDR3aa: CASSESTRSGGTYEQYF
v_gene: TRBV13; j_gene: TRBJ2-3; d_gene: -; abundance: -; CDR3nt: TGTGCCAGCAGCTTTGGTACAGATACGCAGTATTTT; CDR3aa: CASSFGTDTQYF
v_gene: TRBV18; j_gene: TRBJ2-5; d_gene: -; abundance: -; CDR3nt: TGTGCCAGCTCACCTTACGGGGAGACCCAGTACTTC; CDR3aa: CASSPYGETQYF
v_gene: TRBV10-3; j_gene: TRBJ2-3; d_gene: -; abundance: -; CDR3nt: TGTGCCATCGGTGGAACTAGCAAGGGTACGCAGTATTTT; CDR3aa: CAIGGTSKGTQYF
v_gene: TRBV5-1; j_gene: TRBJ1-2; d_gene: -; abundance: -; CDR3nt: TGCGCCAGCAGCGCATCTACAGGGACCGGCTACACCTTC; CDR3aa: CASSASTGTGYTF
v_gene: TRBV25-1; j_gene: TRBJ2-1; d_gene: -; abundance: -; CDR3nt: TGTGCCAGCAGTGACCCTAGCGCCATATACTCCTACAATGAGCAGTTCTTC; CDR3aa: CASSDPSAIYSYNEQFF
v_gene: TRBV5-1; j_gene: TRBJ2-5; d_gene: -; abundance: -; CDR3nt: TGCGCCAGCAGCCTCCCGAACTTGGGCCAAGAGACCCAGTACTTC; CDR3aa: CASSLPNLGQETQYF
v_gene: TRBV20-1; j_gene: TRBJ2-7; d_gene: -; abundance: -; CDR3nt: TGCAGTGCTAGTGATGTAAACGAGCAGTACTTC; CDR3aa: CSASDVNEQYF
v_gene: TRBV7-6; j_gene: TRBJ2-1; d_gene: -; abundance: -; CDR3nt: TGTGCCAGCAGCTTATCCCCTAGCGACTACAATGAGCAGTTCTTC; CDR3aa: CASSLSPSDYNEQFF
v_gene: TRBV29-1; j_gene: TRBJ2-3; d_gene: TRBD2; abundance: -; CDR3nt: TGCAGCGCAGAAATGGCTAGCGGGAGGAGTGGGCCAGATACGCAGTATTTT; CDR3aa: CSAEMASGRSGPDTQYF
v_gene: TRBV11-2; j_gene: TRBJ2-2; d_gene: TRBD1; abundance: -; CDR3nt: TGTGCCAGCAGCTTAGCACAGGGGGTCACCGGGGAGCTGTTTTTT; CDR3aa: CASSLAQGVTGELFF
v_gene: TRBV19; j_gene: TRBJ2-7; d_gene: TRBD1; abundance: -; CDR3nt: TGTGCCAGTAGTCCCGGGACAGGGGAACGGTACGAGCAGTACTTC; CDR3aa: CASSPGTGERYEQYF
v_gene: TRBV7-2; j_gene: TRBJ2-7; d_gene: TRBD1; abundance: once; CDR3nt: TGTGCCAGCAGCGGACAGGGCGGTACCTACGAGCAGTACTTC; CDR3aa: CASSGQGGTYEQYF
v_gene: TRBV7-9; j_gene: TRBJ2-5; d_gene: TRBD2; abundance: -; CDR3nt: TGTGCCAGCAGCCCAAAACTAAGGACCGGGGAGGGAGAGACCCAGTACTTC; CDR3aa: CASSPKLRTGEGETQYF
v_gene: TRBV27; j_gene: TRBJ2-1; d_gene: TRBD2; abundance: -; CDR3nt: TGTGCCAGCAGTTTTCATGGACTAGCGGGCGCCTACAATGAGCAGTTCTTC; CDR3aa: CASSFHGLAGAYNEQFF
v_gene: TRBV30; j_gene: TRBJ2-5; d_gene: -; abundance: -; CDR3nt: TGTGCCCAAGGGGTTCAAGAGACCCAGTACTTC; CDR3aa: CAQGVQETQYF
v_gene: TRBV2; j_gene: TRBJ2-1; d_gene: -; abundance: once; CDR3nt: TGTGCCAGCAGCATGGATGGGAGGCAGAAGTTCTTC; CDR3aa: CASSMDGRQKFF
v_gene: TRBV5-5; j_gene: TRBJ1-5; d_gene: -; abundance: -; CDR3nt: TGTGCCAGCAGCTTGTTAGGGATGAACAATCAGCCCCAGCATTTT; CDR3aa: CASSLLGMNNQPQHF
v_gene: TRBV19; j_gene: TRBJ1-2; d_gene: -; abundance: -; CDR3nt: TGTGCCAGTAGTATACGTCAGGCTAACTATGGCTACACCTTC; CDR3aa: CASSIRQANYGYTF
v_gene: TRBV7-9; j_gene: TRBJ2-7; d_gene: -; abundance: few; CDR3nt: TGTGCCAGCAGCCCGGGACCGATTGTCTACGAGCAGTACTTC; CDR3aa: CASSPGPIVYEQYF
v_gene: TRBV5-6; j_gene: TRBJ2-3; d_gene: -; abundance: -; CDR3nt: TGTGCCAGCAGCTTGGGACAGGCCTCTAGGACCTATACGCAGTATTTT; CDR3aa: CASSLGQASRTYTQYF
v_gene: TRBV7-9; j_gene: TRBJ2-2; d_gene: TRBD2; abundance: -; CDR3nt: TGTGCCAGCAGCCGGACTAGCATGGGCGCCGGGGAGCTGTTTTTT; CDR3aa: CASSRTSMGAGELFF
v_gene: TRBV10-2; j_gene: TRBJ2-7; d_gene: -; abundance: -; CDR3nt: TGCGCCAGCAGTGCCGGGTTCTACGAGCAGTACTTC; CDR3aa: CASSAGFYEQYF
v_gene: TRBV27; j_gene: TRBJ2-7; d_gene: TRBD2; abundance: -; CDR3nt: TGTGCCAGCACCGGGAGGGCCGGCGAGCAGTACTTC; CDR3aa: CASTGRAGEQYF
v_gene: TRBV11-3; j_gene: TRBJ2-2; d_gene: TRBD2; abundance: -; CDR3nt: TGTGCCAGCAGCTTAGAACAAGGGAGGGGTACCGGGGAGCTGTTTTTT; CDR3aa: CASSLEQGRGTGELFF
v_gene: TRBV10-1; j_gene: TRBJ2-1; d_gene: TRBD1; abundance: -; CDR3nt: TGCGCCAGCCGGGACAGGGGGCCGAATGAGCAGTTCTTC; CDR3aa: CASRDRGPNEQFF
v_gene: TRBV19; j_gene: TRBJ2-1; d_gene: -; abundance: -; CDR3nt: TGTGCCAGTAGTTCCGGGCGGTCAGGGGCTTCCTACAATGAGCAGTTCTTC; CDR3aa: CASSSGRSGASYNEQFF
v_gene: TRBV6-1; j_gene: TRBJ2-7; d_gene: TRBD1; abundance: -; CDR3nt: TGTGCCAGCGACGGCGGGACAGGGGGGTACTACGAGCAGTACTTC; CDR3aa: CASDGGTGGYYEQYF
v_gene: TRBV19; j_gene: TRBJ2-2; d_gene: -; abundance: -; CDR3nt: TGTGCCAGTAGTATTTATTGGGACGGGGAGCTGTTTTTT; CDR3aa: CASSIYWDGELFF
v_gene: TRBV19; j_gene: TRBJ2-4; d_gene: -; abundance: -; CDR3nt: TGTGCCACGATGGGGACGGCCAAAAACATTCAGTACTTC; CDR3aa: CATMGTAKNIQYF
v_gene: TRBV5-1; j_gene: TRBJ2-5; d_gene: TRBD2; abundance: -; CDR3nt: TGCGCCAGCAGCTTTAGCGGGAGCCAAGAGACCCAGTACTTC; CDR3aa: CASSFSGSQETQYF
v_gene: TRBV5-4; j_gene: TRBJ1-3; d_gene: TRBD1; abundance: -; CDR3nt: TGTGCCAGCAGCTCAGGGGGCCGAGATTCCACCATATATTTT; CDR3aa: CASSSGGRDSTIYF
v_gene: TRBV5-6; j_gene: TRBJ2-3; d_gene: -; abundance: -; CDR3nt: TGTGCCAGCAGCCCGATGGGGATATCTAGCACAGATACGCAGTATTTT; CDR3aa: CASSPMGISSTDTQYF
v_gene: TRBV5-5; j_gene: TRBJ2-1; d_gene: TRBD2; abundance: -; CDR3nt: TGTGCCAGCAGCCCTGAATCATTTAGCGGGAGTATCGACAATGAGCAGTTCTTC; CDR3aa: CASSPESFSGSIDNEQFF
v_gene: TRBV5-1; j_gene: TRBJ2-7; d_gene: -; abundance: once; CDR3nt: TGCGCCAGCAGCTTTTCAGGGGCCTCCTACGAGCAGTACTTC; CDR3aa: CASSFSGASYEQYF
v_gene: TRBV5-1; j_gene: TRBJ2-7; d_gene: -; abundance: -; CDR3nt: TGCGCCAGCAGCTTGGCCCCCGACGGAGCCTACGAGCAGTACTTC; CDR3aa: CASSLAPDGAYEQYF
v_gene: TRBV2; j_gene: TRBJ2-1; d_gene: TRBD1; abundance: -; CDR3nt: TGTGCCAGCACCCGGGACAGGGGCTACAATGAGCAGTTCTTC; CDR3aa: CASTRDRGYNEQFF
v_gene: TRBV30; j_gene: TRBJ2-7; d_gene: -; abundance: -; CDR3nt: TGTGCCTGGAGTGCACGCGGGACTCAGCCCTACGAGCAGTACTTC; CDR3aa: CAWSARGTQPYEQYF
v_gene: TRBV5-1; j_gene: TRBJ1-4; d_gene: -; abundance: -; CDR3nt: TGCGCCAGCAGCCAGGGAGGTTCTAATGAAAAACTGTTTTTT; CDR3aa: CASSQGGSNEKLFF
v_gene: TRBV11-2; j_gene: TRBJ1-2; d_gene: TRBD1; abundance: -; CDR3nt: TGTGCCAGCGGACTTGCCCGGGACAGGGGGCTTGCCTATGGCTACACCTTC; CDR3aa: CASGLARDRGLAYGYTF
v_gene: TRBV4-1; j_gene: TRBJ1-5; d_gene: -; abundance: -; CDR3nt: TGCGCCAGCAGCCAAGACATTCGACGGGTCAATCAGCCCCAGCATTTT; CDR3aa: CASSQDIRRVNQPQHF
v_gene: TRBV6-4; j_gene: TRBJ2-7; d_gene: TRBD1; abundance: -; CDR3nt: TGTGCCAGCAGTGGGTACAGGGGCGCGCCCCACGAGCAGTACTTC; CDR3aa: CASSGYRGAPHEQYF